This T cell receptor beta chain was observed in a study of OX40 agonist ivuxolimab in advanced cancers. CDR1 and CDR2 (germline): LNHNV, YYDKDF (reference sequence). The ends were cut back, 3 bases at V and 3 bases at J, with 15 bases in the middle. The CDR3 is 15 residues long. Autoimmune disease history or systemic immunosuppression meant exclusion. Findings and caveats of the study: On average, CD8+ T cells showed a greater number of expanded clones than CD4+.

On this clone: Its matching antigen is unknown.

This table comes from immunoSEQ multiplex PCR, and its TCRdb copy is limited to in-frame clones, with some not included. The sample has about 78,000 clones; roughly four fifths are singletons. The rearrangement links TRBV15 to TRBJ2-7, with D tentatively TRBD1 or TRBD2 (6 bases each). The receptor was isolated from an adult with an advanced solid tumor such as melanoma, head and neck, liver or kidney cancer. Sample: CD4+ or CD8+ T cells sorted from blood, taken in a trial of the OX40 agonist ivuxolimab. CDR3 DNA: TGTGCCACCAGCAGGGAATGGGGGGCAATCTACGAGCAGTACGTC. Translated, it gives CATSREWGAIYEQYV.